What follows are 32 T cell receptor beta chains derived from one specimen sequenced in a study of shared T cell receptors in the human thymus. Assay used: immunoSEQ multiplex PCR; TCRdb lists only in-frame clones, some missing. The table shows some 700,000 clones, with around 89% occurring only once. These data were also filed under a second study, of human thymus T cells.

Sample: thymocytes. The receptors originated from a boy in the first two years of life with a congenital heart defect.

The genes are TRBV6-5 and TRBJ2-7; 11 positions agree with TRBD2. The germline gives CDR1 MNHEY, CDR2 SVGAGI. The CDR3 consists of 15 residues. With V trimmed by 4 bases and J by 6 bases, 8 bases remained unmatched. The CDR3 region is CASSFKGLAAFEQYF. DNA for the CDR3: TGTGCCAGCAGTTTTAAGGGACTAGCGGCTTTCGAGCAGTACTTC.

The chain has TRBV5-4 and TRBJ2-7, with 8 bases that match TRBD2. There are 15 residues in the CDR3. Germline V gene sequence: CDR1 SGHNT, CDR2 YYREEE (reference sequence). J lost 5 bases, V lost 1 base, and 8 bases had no gene match. The CDR3 coding sequence is TGTGCCAGCAGCTTGTTTCCCAGCGGGAGCGACGAGCAGTACTTC. Amino acid sequence: CASSLFPSGSDEQYF.

The V and J genes are TRBV27 and TRBJ1-1; 9 bases are a match to TRBD1. The CDR3 is made up of 15 amino acids. From germline, CDR1 is MNHEY and CDR2 SMNVEV (reference sequence). The V gene end was trimmed by 5 bases and the J gene end by 1 base; junction bases not matched to a gene: 5. CDR3: CASSPQGQGNTEAFF. DNA of the CDR3: TGTGCCAGCAGTCCGCAGGGACAGGGGAACACTGAAGCTTTCTTT.

V is TRBV15 and J is TRBJ2-7; TRBD2 agrees at 7 bases. This CDR3 spans 17 amino acids. Germline CDR1 reads LNHNV; CDR2 reads YYDKDF (reference sequence). The V segment lost 3 bases and the J segment 5 bases; nucleotides outside the gene matches: 16. CDR3 in DNA: TGTGCCACCAGCAGTGAGACGAGGGCGGGAGTTTCGGACGAGCAGTACTTC. Protein: CATSSETRAGVSDEQYF.

This chain links TRBV27 with TRBJ1-2, with D possibly TRBD1 on 6 matching bases. CDR3 length: 12 residues. Trimming removed 5 bases at V and 7 bases at J, with 11 bases between. CDR1 and CDR2 (germline): MNHEY, SMNVEV (reference sequence). CDR3 coding DNA: TGTGCCAGCAGTGCATACAGGGTTGGCTACACCTTC. Protein product: CASSAYRVGYTF.

The chain carries TRBV6-5 and TRBJ1-1, with a possible D match to TRBD1 (6 bases). The CDR3 loop spans 15 amino acids. Trimming took 0 bases from V and 7 from J, leaving 15 bases between them. Germline CDR1 reads MNHEY; CDR2 reads SVGAGI. The CDR3 sequence: CASSYSGGRVSEAFF. The CDR3 region has the DNA TGTGCCAGCAGTTACTCGGGGGGGCGCGTCAGTGAAGCTTTCTTT.

The chain has TRBV19 and TRBJ2-3, with 12 bases that match TRBD2. V lost 1 base to trimming and J lost 4 bases; unmatched junction nucleotides: 9. Germline V gene sequence: CDR1 LNHDA, CDR2 SQIVND (reference sequence). The CDR3 has 18 residues. The CDR3 sequence is CASSIAASGRGPSDTQYF. The CDR3 coding sequence is TGTGCCAGTAGTATAGCGGCTAGCGGGAGGGGCCCCTCAGATACGCAGTATTTT.

The gene calls are TRBV5-1 and TRBJ1-1; 8 bases are shared with TRBD1. The length of the CDR3 is 16 residues. The J segment lost 0 bases and the V segment lost 4 bases, leaving 8 bases of the junction unmatched. The germline V gene has CDR1 SGHRS and CDR2 YFSETQ. The CDR3 region has the DNA TGCGCCAGCAGCCTAGGACAGGGCCTCATGAACACTGAAGCTTTCTTT. This sequence encodes CASSLGQGLMNTEAFF.

This chain joins TRBV5-1 and TRBJ2-5; 13 nucleotides agree with TRBD2. Germline V gene sequence: CDR1 SGHRS, CDR2 YFSETQ. The CDR3 contains 19 residues. The J segment lost 5 bases and the V segment lost 5 bases, leaving 18 bases of the junction unmatched. The CDR3 reads CASSPGTSGTFQVGETQYF. CDR3 coding DNA: TGCGCCAGCAGTCCCGGGACTAGCGGGACTTTCCAGGTTGGGGAGACCCAGTACTTC.

The CDR3 sequence is CASRSPGLLAYEQYF. The CDR3 DNA reads as TGTGCCAGCAGATCTCCAGGGTTATTGGCCTACGAGCAGTACTTC. The chain links TRBV27 to TRBJ2-7, with a weak D call TRBD1 (5 bases). Germline V gene sequence: CDR1 MNHEY, CDR2 SMNVEV (reference sequence). Trimming pared 6 bases from V and 2 bases from J, leaving 17 bases between. The CDR3 totals 15 residues.

The table lists this clone with a count of one. V usage is TRBV4-3 and J usage is TRBJ2-3; D is perhaps TRBD1 (5 bases). The CDR3 is 16 residues long. Germline CDR1 is LGHNA and CDR2 is YSLEER. V lost 0 bases to trimming and J lost 0 bases, with 10 bases between them. The CDR3 is CASSQETVSSTDTQYF. CDR3 nucleotide sequence: TGCGCCAGCAGCCAAGAGACAGTCTCTAGCACAGATACGCAGTATTTT.

This chain uses TRBV7-9 with TRBJ1-1, with 10 bases matching TRBD1. V lost 1 base and J lost 10; bases outside the gene matches: 15. The CDR3 spans 17 residues. CDR1 SEHNR and CDR2 FQNEAQ come from the germline V gene (reference sequence). DNA for the CDR3: TGTGCCAGCAGCTTAGAACAGGCTCGACAGGGGGCGAGGGCAGCTTTCTTT. Its translation is CASSLEQARQGARAAFF.

The chain joins TRBV5-1 to TRBJ1-1; 12 nucleotides line up with TRBD1. The CDR3 consists of 19 residues. V was pared by 4 bases and J by 0 bases, with 13 bases of the junction left unmatched. Looked up from germline, CDR1 is SGHRS and CDR2 is YFSETQ. CDR3 DNA: TGCGCCAGCAGCCCGGGACAGGGGGCGAAGGAGAACATGAACACTGAAGCTTTCTTT. Its translation: CASSPGQGAKENMNTEAFF. Drawing the rest from reference TRBV5-1 and TRBJ1-1, the complete variable domain is KAGVTQTPRYLIKTRGQQVTLSCSPISGHRSVSWYQQTPGQGLQFLFEYFSETQRNKGNFPGRFSGRQFSNSRSEMNVSTLELGDSALYLCASSPGQGAKENMNTEAFFGQGTRLTVV.

J is TRBJ2-7 and V is TRBV12-2; TRBD1 is the table's D call and was not checked against the DNA. TRBV12-2 is reported as a pseudogene. The CDR3 is 17 residues long. The CDR3, as DNA: TGTGCAAGTCGCTTAGGGCACGGGACAGATTATACCTACGAGCAGTACTTC. This codes for CASRLGHGTDYTYEQYF.

The chain has TRBV5-6 and TRBJ1-2; TRBD1 aligns across 10 bases. After removal of 4 bases from V and 6 bases from J, the junction contained 3 bases not matched to a gene. There are 13 residues in the CDR3. Germline loops: CDR1 SGHDT, CDR2 YYEEEE. CDR3 protein: CASSPGTGDGYTF. The DNA for the CDR3 is TGTGCCAGCAGCCCAGGGACAGGGGATGGCTACACCTTC.

This sequence joins TRBV5-6 and TRBJ2-7; weak D call: TRBD1 (5 bases). V shed 7 bases and J shed 1 base, with 18 bases lying between them. The V gene's germline CDR1 is SGHDT and CDR2 YYEEEE. This CDR3 is built from 15 residues. The CDR3 spells CASGHRHEISYEQYF. CDR3 sequence (DNA): TGTGCCAGCGGACACCGACACGAAATATCCTACGAGCAGTACTTC.

This clone was seen a single time. CDR3 in DNA: TGTGCCAGTAGTCCGGGACAGTATAGCAATCAGCCCCAGCATTTT. It translates to CASSPGQYSNQPQHF. This chain links TRBV19 with TRBJ1-5; TRBD1 agrees at 7 bases. Germline assignment: CDR1 LNHDA and CDR2 SQIVND (reference sequence). V was pared by 5 bases and J by 0 bases, with 4 bases of the junction left unmatched. CDR3 length equals 15 residues. Drawing the rest from reference TRBV19 and TRBJ1-5, the complete variable domain is DGGITQSPKYLFRKEGQNVTLSCEQNLNHDAMYWYRQDPGQGLRLIYYSQIVNDFQKGDIAEGYSVSREKKESFPLTVTSAQKNPTAFYLCASSPGQYSNQPQHFGDGTRLSIL.

A remark on this clone: This specimen includes other DNA sequences encoding the same CDR3. The genes are TRBV7-2 and TRBJ1-5; perhaps TRBD1 as D (5 bases). This CDR3 is 14 amino acids long. Trimming left V 3 bases short and J 4 bases short, with 10 bases between. CDR1 SGHTA and CDR2 FQGNSA come from the germline V gene. CDR3 nucleotides: TGTGCCAGCAGCTTTGGGGGGAGGAATCAGCCCCAGCATTTT. Its translation is CASSFGGRNQPQHF.

This clone has just one count. This chain uses TRBV6-5 with TRBJ1-4, with TRBD1 as a possible D gene (5 bases). CDR1 is MNHEY and CDR2 is SVGAGI in the germline V gene. The CDR3 runs to 16 residues. V was trimmed by 3 bases and J by 3 bases, leaving 14 bases between them. DNA of the CDR3: TGTGCCAGCAGTTATTTGGGGCAGGCTCCTAATGAAAAACTGTTTTTT. Residues: CASSYLGQAPNEKLFF.

This chain connects TRBV5-1 to TRBJ1-1; possible D gene TRBD1, 6 bases. Germline V gene lookup returns CDR1 SGHRS and CDR2 YFSETQ. Between the trimmed V and J ends, which lost 5 bases and 6 bases, there was a span of 17 bases. The CDR3 is 14 amino acids. The CDR3 loop reads CASSFLQGESEAFF. The CDR3 nucleotides read TGCGCCAGCAGTTTTCTACAGGGTGAGTCTGAAGCTTTCTTT.

V usage is TRBV14 and J usage is TRBJ2-7; 7 bases are a match to TRBD2. CDR1 and CDR2 (germline): SGHDN, FVKESK. This CDR3 region has 15 residues. After removal of 1 base from V and 5 bases from J, the junction contained 8 bases not matched to a gene. In DNA, the CDR3 is TGTGCCAGCAGCCAAGGGGAGGGTGACGTCCACGAGCAGTACTTC. The encoded protein is CASSQGEGDVHEQYF.

This chain uses TRBV6-5 with TRBJ1-5; D is possibly TRBD1 (5 bases). The germline V gene encodes CDR1 MNHEY and CDR2 SVGAGI. This CDR3 comprises 15 residues. V was cut by 6 bases and J by 4 bases, with 16 bases left in between. The CDR3 protein is CASSKGQWVNQPQHF. CDR3 DNA sequence: TGTGCCAGCAGCAAGGGGCAGTGGGTAAATCAGCCCCAGCATTTT.

The chain recombines TRBV4-2 with TRBJ2-7; 12 bases map to TRBD2. The germline V gene encodes CDR1 LGHNA and CDR2 YNFKEQ. Trimming removed 4 bases from V and 3 bases from J; junction bases left unmatched: 7. This CDR3 region has 16 residues. The CDR3 DNA reads as TGTGCCAGCAGCCTCGGTGGGACTAGCGGGCTCTACGAGCAGTACTTC. Its translation: CASSLGGTSGLYEQYF.

The V gene is TRBV2, the J gene TRBJ2-7, with a tentative D call TRBD2 (6 bases). Germline assignment: CDR1 SNHLY and CDR2 FYNNEI. This CDR3 comprises 16 residues. V lost 0 bases, J lost 5 bases, and 17 bases lay in between. The CDR3 DNA reads as TGTGCCAGCAGTGAAGCACCTCTCGGGAGTCCCGACGAGCAGTACTTC. This translates into CASSEAPLGSPDEQYF.

In its sample, this clone was seen a few times. The CDR3: CASSRRGLAGGPREQYF. CDR3 DNA sequence: TGTGCCAGCAGCCGTCGGGGACTAGCGGGAGGGCCGAGGGAGCAGTACTTC. The rearrangement joins TRBV11-3 to TRBJ2-7; 16 bases fit TRBD2. The V and J ends lost 5 bases and 7 bases, in that order; junction bases with no gene match: 11. The V gene's germline CDR1 is SGHNT and CDR2 YENEEA. There are 17 residues in the CDR3.

V gene TRBV19 combines with J gene TRBJ2-1; TRBD2 matches at 8 bases. CDR1 LNHDA and CDR2 SQIVND come from the germline V gene (reference sequence). V lost 9 bases, J lost 9 bases, and 7 bases stayed unmatched. This CDR3 spans 12 amino acids. The chain's CDR3 is CASSQAGVEQFF. As DNA, the CDR3 is TGTGCCAGCTCACAAGCGGGAGTTGAGCAGTTCTTC.

Only a few counts were recorded for this clone. The J gene is TRBJ2-1, the V gene TRBV7-9; tentatively, D is TRBD1 (8 bases). Deletions cut 5 bases from V and 6 bases from J, with 23 bases between. The CDR3 covers 17 residues. Germline loops: CDR1 SEHNR, CDR2 FQNEAQ (reference sequence). The chain's CDR3 is CASSQLGGTGNSNEQFF. CDR3 nucleotides: TGTGCCAGCAGCCAACTCGGGGGGACAGGCAATTCCAATGAGCAGTTCTTC.

The genes are TRBV11-2 and TRBJ2-7; tentative D call: TRBD1 (8 bases). In germline, CDR1 is SGHAT, CDR2 FQNNGV. Between the trimmed V and J ends, which lost 5 bases and 1 base, there was a span of 18 bases. This CDR3 is built from 16 residues. The CDR3 region is CASSQGASGVSYEQYF. The CDR3 DNA reads as TGTGCCAGCAGCCAGGGGGCTAGCGGTGTTTCCTACGAGCAGTACTTC. The variable domain in full, with the rest retrieved from reference TRBV11-2 and TRBJ2-7, is EAGVAQSPRYKIIEKRQSVAFWCNPISGHATLYWYQQILGQGPKLLIQFQNNGVVDDSQLPKDRFSAERLKGVDSTLKIQPAKLEDSAVYLCASSQGASGVSYEQYFGPGTRLTVT.

This chain connects TRBV5-1 to TRBJ2-3; 14 nucleotides agree with TRBD2. J gave up 2 bases and V 0 bases, and 2 bases lay outside the gene matches. The germline gives CDR1 SGHRS, CDR2 YFSETQ. The CDR3 runs 17 residues. CDR3 sequence reads: CASSLVTSGRDTDTQYF. CDR3 nucleotide sequence: TGCGCCAGCAGCTTGGTGACTAGCGGGAGGGACACAGATACGCAGTATTTT.

V and J are TRBV7-3 and TRBJ2-7; D is possibly TRBD1 (5 bases). The V end was cut by 4 bases, the J end by 3 bases, with 25 bases between. CDR3 length: 18 residues. The germline V gene has CDR1 SGHTA and CDR2 FQGTGA. In nucleotides, the CDR3 is TGTGCCAGCAGCTCCGTAGTCAGAGTAAAGGGGAAAAGCTACGAGCAGTACTTC. It yields the protein CASSSVVRVKGKSYEQYF.

The DNA of the CDR3 is TGTGCCAGTAGTACCCCCTTGAGGGAGGGCCTGCTGTTCTTC. As protein: CASSTPLREGLLFF. This chain joins TRBV19 and TRBJ2-1, with 7 bases that match TRBD2. V lost 4 bases, J lost 15 bases, and 15 bases stayed unmatched. This CDR3 has 14 amino acids. CDR1 is LNHDA and CDR2 is SQIVND in the germline V gene (reference sequence).

The chain carries TRBV6-1 and TRBJ2-7, with D maybe TRBD1 (6 bases). Germline V gene sequence: CDR1 MNHNS, CDR2 SASEGT. The CDR3 is made up of 13 amino acids. V was trimmed by 5 bases and J by 3 bases, leaving 11 bases between them. Here the CDR3 reads CASSWTVLYEQYF. CDR3 sequence (DNA): TGTGCCAGCAGTTGGACAGTCCTCTACGAGCAGTACTTC.